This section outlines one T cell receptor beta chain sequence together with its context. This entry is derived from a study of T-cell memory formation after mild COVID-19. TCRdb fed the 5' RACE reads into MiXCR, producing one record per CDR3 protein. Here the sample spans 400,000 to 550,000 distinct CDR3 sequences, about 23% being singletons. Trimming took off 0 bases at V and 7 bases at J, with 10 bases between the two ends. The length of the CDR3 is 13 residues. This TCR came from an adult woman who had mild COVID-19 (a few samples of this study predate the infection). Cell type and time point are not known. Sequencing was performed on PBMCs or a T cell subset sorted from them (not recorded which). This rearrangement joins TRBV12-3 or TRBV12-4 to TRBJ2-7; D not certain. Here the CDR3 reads CASSLARLGEQYF. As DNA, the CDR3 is TGTGCCAGCAGTTTAGCGCGCCTAGGGGAGCAGTACTTC.